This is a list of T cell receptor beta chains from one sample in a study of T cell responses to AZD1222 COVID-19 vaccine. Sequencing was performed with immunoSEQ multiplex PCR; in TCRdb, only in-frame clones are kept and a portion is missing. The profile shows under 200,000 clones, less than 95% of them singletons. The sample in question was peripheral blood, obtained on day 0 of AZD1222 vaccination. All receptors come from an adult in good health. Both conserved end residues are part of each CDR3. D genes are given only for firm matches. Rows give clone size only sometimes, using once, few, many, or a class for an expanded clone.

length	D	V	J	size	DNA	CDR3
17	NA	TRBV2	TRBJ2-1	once	TGTGCCAGCAGTGAAATGCATCGGGGGAGCTCCTACAATGAGCAGTTCTTC	CASSEMHRGSSYNEQFF
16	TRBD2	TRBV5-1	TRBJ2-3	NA	TGCGCCAGCAGCTTAAGACTAGCGGGAGAATCAGATACGCAGTATTTT	CASSLRLAGESDTQYF
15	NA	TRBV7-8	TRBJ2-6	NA	TGTGCCAGCAGCCAAGTCACCTCTGGGGCCAACGTCCTGACTTTC	CASSQVTSGANVLTF
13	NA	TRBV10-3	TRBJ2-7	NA	TGTGCCATCAGTGATCCGGCGGGTCTCGAGCAGTACTTC	CAISDPAGLEQYF
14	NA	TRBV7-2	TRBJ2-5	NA	TGTGCCAGCAGCCCTAGCTGGTACCAAGAGACCCAGTACTTC	CASSPSWYQETQYF
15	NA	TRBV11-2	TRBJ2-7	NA	TGTGCCAGCAGCTTAGGTGGATCCCTCTCCTACGAGCAGTACTTC	CASSLGGSLSYEQYF
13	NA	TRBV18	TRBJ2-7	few	TGTGCCAGCTCTCTTCCGGCCGGTGGCGAGCAGTACTTC	CASSLPAGGEQYF
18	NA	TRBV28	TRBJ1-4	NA	TGTGCCAGCAGTTCCCCTACCCCTCGCGGGCACCTGGGACACAAGCTGTTTTTT	CASSSPTPRGHLGHKLFF
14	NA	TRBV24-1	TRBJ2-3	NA	TGTGCCACCAGTGAGGGCGGACCCACAGATACGCAGTATTTT	CATSEGGPTDTQYF
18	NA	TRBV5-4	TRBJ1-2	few	TGTGCCAGCAGCTTGGGAATAATACAGGGAAGCCTTTACTATGGCTACACCTTC	CASSLGIIQGSLYYGYTF
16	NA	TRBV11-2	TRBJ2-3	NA	TGTGCCAGCACCTCCCTGTGGCGGGATAACACAGATACGCAGTATTTT	CASTSLWRDNTDTQYF
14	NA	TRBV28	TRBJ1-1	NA	TGTGCCAGCAGTTGGGGGGGATCCGACACTGAAGCTTTCTTT	CASSWGGSDTEAFF
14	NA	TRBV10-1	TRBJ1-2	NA	TGCGCCAGCCCCCCCGGCAACGGCGACTATGGCTACACCTTC	CASPPGNGDYGYTF
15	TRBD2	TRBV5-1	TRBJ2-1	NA	TGCGCCAGCAGCTTCGACAGCGGGGGCTACAATGAGCAGTTCTTC	CASSFDSGGYNEQFF
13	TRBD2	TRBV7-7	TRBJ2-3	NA	TGTGCTAGCTCGGTCCGGGAGGCAGATACGCAGTATTTT	CASSVREADTQYF
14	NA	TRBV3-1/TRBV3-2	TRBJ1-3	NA	TGTGCCAGCAGCCTGATTCACTCTGGAAACACCATATATTTT	CASSLIHSGNTIYF
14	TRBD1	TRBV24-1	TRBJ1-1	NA	TGTGCCACCAGTGAGAACCGGGACAGGGCTGAAGCTTTCTTT	CATSENRDRAEAFF
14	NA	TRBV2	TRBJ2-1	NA	TGTGCCAGCAGTGCACAGGGCATTTCGGATGAGCAGTTCTTC	CASSAQGISDEQFF
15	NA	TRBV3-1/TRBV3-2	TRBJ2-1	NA	TGTGCCAGCAGCCTGAGCACCGGGACCTACAATGAGCAGTTCTTC	CASSLSTGTYNEQFF
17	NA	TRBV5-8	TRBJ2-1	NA	TGTGCCAGCAGCACAACCCTGGGTAGCGGTTCCTACAATGAGCAGTTCTTC	CASSTTLGSGSYNEQFF
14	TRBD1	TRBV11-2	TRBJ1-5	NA	TGTGCCAGCAGCTTATCAGGGGGGGATCAGCCCCAGCATTTT	CASSLSGGDQPQHF
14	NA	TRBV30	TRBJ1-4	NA	TGTGCCTGTCATCCGCCCGGGTTTAATGAAAAACTGTTTTTT	CACHPPGFNEKLFF
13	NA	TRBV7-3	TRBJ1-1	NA	TGTGCCAGCAGCTTCAGGGGGAACACTGAAGCTTTCTTT	CASSFRGNTEAFF
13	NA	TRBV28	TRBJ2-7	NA	TGTGCCAGCAGCCCGCCTACTAAAGGGTTACAGTACTTC	CASSPPTKGLQYF
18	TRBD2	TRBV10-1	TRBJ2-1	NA	TGCGCCAGCAGTGAGTACACTAGCGGGAGGGCTTCGGACAATGAGCAGTTCTTC	CASSEYTSGRASDNEQFF
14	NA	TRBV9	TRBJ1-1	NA	TGTGCCAGCAGCCCCAGTCTCCGGGGGACGGCTGCTTTCTTT	CASSPSLRGTAAFF
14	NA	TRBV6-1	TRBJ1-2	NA	TGTGCCAGCAGTGAATTTCAGGAAAGGTATGGCTACACCTTC	CASSEFQERYGYTF
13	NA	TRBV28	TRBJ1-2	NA	TGTGCCAGCAGTTTAGTATCGTCATATGGCTACACCTTC	CASSLVSSYGYTF
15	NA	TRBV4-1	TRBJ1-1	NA	TGCGCCAGCAGCCAAGATACAGCCGGGAACACTGAAGCTTTCTTT	CASSQDTAGNTEAFF
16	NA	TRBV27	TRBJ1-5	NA	TGTGCCAGCAGTCCCCCCCCGCTGGCAAGCAATCAGCCCCAGCATTTT	CASSPPPLASNQPQHF
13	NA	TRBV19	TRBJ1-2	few	TGTGCCAGTAGTAACGACCGAACGGGTGGCTACACCTTC	CASSNDRTGGYTF
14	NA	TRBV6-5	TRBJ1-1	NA	TGTGCCAGCAGCGCCAGGGGACTGAACACTGAAGCTTTCTTT	CASSARGLNTEAFF
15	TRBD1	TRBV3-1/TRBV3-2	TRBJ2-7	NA	TGTGCCAGCAGCCGGGGACAGGGGATTCCCTACGAGCAGTACTTC	CASSRGQGIPYEQYF
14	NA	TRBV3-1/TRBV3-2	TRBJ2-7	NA	TGTGCCAGCAGCCAAGATAGGACAGTCTACGAGCAGTACTTC	CASSQDRTVYEQYF
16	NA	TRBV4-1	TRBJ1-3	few	TGCGCCAGCAGCCAGCACAGGACAGTTTCTGGAAACACCATATATTTT	CASSQHRTVSGNTIYF
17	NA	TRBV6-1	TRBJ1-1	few	TGTGCCAGCAGTGAACCTGGTGCGCACACAATGAACACTGAAGCTTTCTTT	CASSEPGAHTMNTEAFF
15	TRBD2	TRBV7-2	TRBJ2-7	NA	TGTGCCAGCAGCTTAGCTAGCGGGGGAGTCAACGAGCAGTACTTC	CASSLASGGVNEQYF
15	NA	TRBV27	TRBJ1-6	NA	TGTGCCAGCAGTTGGGGACTGGGGGCTAATTCACCCCTCCACTTT	CASSWGLGANSPLHF
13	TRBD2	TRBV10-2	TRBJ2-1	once	TGCGCCAGCACCCTAGCGGGATACAATGAGCAGTTCTTC	CASTLAGYNEQFF
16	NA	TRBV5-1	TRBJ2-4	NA	TGCGCCAGCAGCTTCGCCAGAGAGCTAGCCAAAAACATTCAGTACTTC	CASSFARELAKNIQYF
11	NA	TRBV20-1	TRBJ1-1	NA	TGCAGTGGACAGGCGGGGGCTGAAGCTTTCTTT	CSGQAGAEAFF
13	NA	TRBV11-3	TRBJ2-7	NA	TGTGCCAGCAGCCGGTGGGAAACGGGTGAGCAGTACTTC	CASSRWETGEQYF
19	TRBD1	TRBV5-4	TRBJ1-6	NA	TGTGCCAGCAGCTTGGCGATTTCAGGGGGCAGGACCTATAATTCACCCCTCCACTTT	CASSLAISGGRTYNSPLHF
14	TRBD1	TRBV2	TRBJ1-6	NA	TGTGCCAGCATGCGACAGGGAGCGGGATCACCCCTCCACTTT	CASMRQGAGSPLHF
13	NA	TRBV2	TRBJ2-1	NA	TGTGCCAGCAGTGTCTACTCCCGCAATGAGCAGTTCTTC	CASSVYSRNEQFF
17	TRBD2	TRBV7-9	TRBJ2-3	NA	TGTGCCAGCAGCCCTCATCGACTAGCCTCCCTCACAGATACGCAGTATTTT	CASSPHRLASLTDTQYF